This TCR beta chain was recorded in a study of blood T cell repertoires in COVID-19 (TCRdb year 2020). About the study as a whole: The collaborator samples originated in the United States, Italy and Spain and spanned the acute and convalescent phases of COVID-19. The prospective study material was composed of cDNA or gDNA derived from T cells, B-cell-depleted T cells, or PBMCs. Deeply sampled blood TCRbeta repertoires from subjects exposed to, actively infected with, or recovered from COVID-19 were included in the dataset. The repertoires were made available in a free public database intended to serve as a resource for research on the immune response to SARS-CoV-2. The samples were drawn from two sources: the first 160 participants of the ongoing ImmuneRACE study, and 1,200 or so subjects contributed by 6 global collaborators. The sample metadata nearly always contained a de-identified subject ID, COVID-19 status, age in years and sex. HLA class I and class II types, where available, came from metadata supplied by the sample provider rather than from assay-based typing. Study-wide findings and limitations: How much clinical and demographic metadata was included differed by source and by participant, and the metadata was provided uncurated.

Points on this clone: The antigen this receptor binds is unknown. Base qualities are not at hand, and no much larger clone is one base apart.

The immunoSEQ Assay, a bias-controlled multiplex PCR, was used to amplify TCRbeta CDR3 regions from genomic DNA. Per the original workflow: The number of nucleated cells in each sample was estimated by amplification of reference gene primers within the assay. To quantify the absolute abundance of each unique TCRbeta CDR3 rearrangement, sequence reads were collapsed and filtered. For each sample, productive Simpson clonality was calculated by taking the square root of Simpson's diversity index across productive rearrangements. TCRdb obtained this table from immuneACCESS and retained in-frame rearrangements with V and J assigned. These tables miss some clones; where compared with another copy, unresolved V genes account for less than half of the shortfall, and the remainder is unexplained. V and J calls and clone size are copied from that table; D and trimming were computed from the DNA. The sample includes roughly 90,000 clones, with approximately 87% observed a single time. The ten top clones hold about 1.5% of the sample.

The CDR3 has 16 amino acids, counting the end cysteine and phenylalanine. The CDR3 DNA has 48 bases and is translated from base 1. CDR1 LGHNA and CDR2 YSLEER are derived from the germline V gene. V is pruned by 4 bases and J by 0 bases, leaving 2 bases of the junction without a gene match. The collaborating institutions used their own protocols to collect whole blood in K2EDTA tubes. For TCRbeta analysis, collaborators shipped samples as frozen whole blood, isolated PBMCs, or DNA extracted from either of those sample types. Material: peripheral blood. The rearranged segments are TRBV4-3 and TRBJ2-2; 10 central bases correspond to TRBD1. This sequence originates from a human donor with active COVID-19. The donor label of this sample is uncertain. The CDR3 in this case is CASSRDRGPNTGELFF. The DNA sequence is TGCGCCAGCAGCCGGGACAGGGGTCCGAACACCGGGGAGCTGTTTTTT.